The sample holds one count of the clone carrying this T cell receptor beta chain. CDR1 and CDR2 (germline): SGHRS, YFSETQ. This CDR3 is built from 12 residues. The V and J ends lost 4 bases and 2 bases respectively, with 5 bases between them. Ages ranged from about 18 to 90 years, with residence in about 24 US areas. The sample is drawn from a study of blood T cell repertoires in COVID-19. At the level of the study: Samples representing acute and convalescent COVID-19 were sourced from the United States, Italy and Spain. PBMCs, B-cell-depleted T cells, or T cells provided the cDNA or gDNA that made up the material.

Only in-frame clones appear in the TCRdb table, and some are missing; sequencing was by immunoSEQ multiplex PCR. The table shows around 180,000 clones, with 75% to 85% occurring only once. The receptor was isolated from a woman aged 50 to 65 with acute COVID-19. Sequencing was done on a sample of PBMCs or T cells enriched from blood (not recorded which). The V and J genes are TRBV5-1 and TRBJ2-3; D gene unclear. CDR3 amino acids: CASSLPTDTQYF. In DNA form, the CDR3 reads TGCGCCAGCAGCCTTCCCACAGATACGCAGTATTTT.